The clone carrying this T cell receptor beta chain occurred once. Its antigen is unknown. This sample was included in a study of blood T cells in healthy people across ages. Turning to the study itself: With template switching, about one barcoded beta molecule was captured per two T cells. The study's findings and limits: It was the long-lived donors that had more naive CD4+ cells and higher diversity than aged donors.

V lost 1 base and J lost 8, with 14 bases in between. The CDR3 runs 14 residues. Germline V gene lookup returns CDR1 SGHAT and CDR2 FQNNGV. No fewer than 7 million PBMCs went into each sample. It was with a sample-barcoded 5' primer and a J-beta primer mix that a second PCR of about 6 to 12 cycles was run. TCRdb reanalysed the 5' RACE reads using MiXCR and keeps one entry per CDR3 protein. This table holds about 1.4 million distinct CDR3 sequences, approximately 63% found once. This clonotype was sampled from a young man in good health. This chain uses TRBV11-2 with TRBJ1-2, with unresolved D. The sample comprised blood. CDR3 nucleotides: TGTGCCAGCAGCTTAGGGAACAGTCTGCGCGGCTACACCTTC. Translation: CASSLGNSLRGYTF.